Shown below are 28 T cell receptor beta chains from a single sample sequenced in a study of blood T cell repertoires in COVID-19. Sequenced by immunoSEQ multiplex PCR; TCRdb stores in-frame clones only, minus some. Of under 250,000 clones detected, nearly 95% appear once; the ten largest clones hold roughly 0.89%. Sequencing was carried out using peripheral blood. Receptors originate from a young man with COVID-19, enrolled during active disease.

V is TRBV11-2 and J is TRBJ1-3; the D gene is possibly TRBD1 (5 bases). The length of the CDR3 is 16 residues. The germline V gene has CDR1 SGHAT and CDR2 FQNNGV. The V end lost 4 bases, the J end lost 7 bases, and 20 bases lay between the germline ends. The CDR3 spells CASSSTSGTGVNTIYF. CDR3 sequence (DNA): TGTGCCAGCAGCTCAACCTCCGGGACGGGAGTGAACACCATATATTTT.

The gene calls are TRBV6-4 and TRBJ2-7; tentatively, D is TRBD1 (7 bases). V gave up 3 bases and J gave up 4 bases, with 16 bases separating them. The CDR3 covers 15 residues. CDR1 and CDR2 from the germline V gene are MRHNA and SNTAGT. CDR3 nucleotide sequence: TGTGCCAGCAGTGAAACAGAGCAGGGGGGATACGAGCAGTACTTC. This encodes CASSETEQGGYEQYF.

The CDR3 nucleotides are TGTGCCAGCAGCCCTAGCGGGGGGCGGATAAGCTCCTACGAGCAGTACTTC. As protein: CASSPSGGRISSYEQYF. The chain links TRBV5-6 to TRBJ2-7; 11 bases map to TRBD2. Germline lookup yields CDR1 SGHDT and CDR2 YYEEEE. The CDR3 loop spans 17 amino acids. With V trimmed by 4 bases and J by 0 bases, 9 bases remained unmatched.

This chain uses TRBV3-1 (or the pseudogene TRBV3-2) with TRBJ1-5; D is uncertain. Germline CDR1 LGHDT, CDR2 YNNKEL (reference sequence). The CDR3 sequence is 14 residues long. V lost 1 base and J 9 bases, leaving 13 bases between the germline ends. CDR3 amino acids: CASSQGVQARPQHF. The CDR3 DNA reads as TGTGCCAGCAGCCAAGGGGTGCAGGCCCGGCCCCAGCATTTT.

The chain joins TRBV10-3 to TRBJ2-1, with 13 bases lining up with TRBD2. This CDR3 region has 15 residues. Germline CDR1 reads ENHRY; CDR2 reads SYGVKD. V lost 8 bases and J lost 6; bases outside the gene matches: 7. CDR3 loop: CAIGTGTSGANEQFF. The CDR3 DNA is TGTGCCATCGGAACCGGGACTAGCGGGGCCAATGAGCAGTTCTTC.

V and J are TRBV7-9 and TRBJ2-6; 8 bases match TRBD2. Germline V CDR1 and CDR2: SEHNR, FQNEAQ (reference sequence). V lost 5 bases, J lost 4 bases, and 4 bases stayed unmatched. CDR3 length: 15 residues. The CDR3 DNA follows: TGTGCCAGCAGCCCGGGGGGGGCCGGGGCCAACGTCCTGACTTTC. Its protein is CASSPGGAGANVLTF.

Here the CDR3 reads CASSPGQANYGYTF. In nucleotides, the CDR3 is TGCGCCAGCAGCCCAGGGCAAGCTAACTATGGCTACACCTTC. V usage is TRBV5-1 and J usage is TRBJ1-2; maybe TRBD1 (5 bases). The V and J ends lost 4 bases and 0 bases respectively, with 10 bases between them. Germline V gene data show CDR1 as SGHRS and CDR2 as YFSETQ. The CDR3 length is 14 residues.

This rearrangement joins TRBV30 to TRBJ1-3, with unresolved D. Germline values: CDR1 GTSNPN, CDR2 SVGIG (reference sequence). V gave up 3 bases and J gave up 0 bases, with 12 bases separating them. The CDR3 runs to 15 residues. The CDR3 region is CAWRRDGASGNTIYF. Written as DNA, the CDR3 is TGTGCCTGGAGGAGGGATGGAGCCTCTGGAAACACCATATATTTT.

The J gene is TRBJ1-2, the V gene TRBV14; D is possibly TRBD1 (5 bases). Germline V CDR1 and CDR2: SGHDN, FVKESK. The CDR3 runs 14 residues. The germline V and J ends were trimmed by 1 base and 4 bases, with 10 bases remaining between them. The DNA of the CDR3 is TGTGCCAGCAGCCAAGCTTTCGGGGGCTATGGCTACACCTTC. It codes for CASSQAFGGYGYTF.

This rearrangement joins TRBV14 to TRBJ2-5, with D unresolved. The CDR3 is 16 residues long. The V end was cut by 4 bases, the J end by 4 bases, with 19 bases between. CDR1 is SGHDN, CDR2 FVKESK, per germline. CDR3 loop: CASSPGPGPSRETQYF. Here the CDR3 DNA reads TGTGCCAGCAGCCCGGGTCCTGGCCCATCAAGAGAGACCCAGTACTTC.

The J gene is TRBJ1-2, the V gene TRBV19, with 8 nucleotides matching TRBD1. The trim removed 6 bases at V and 6 bases at J, leaving 21 bases unmatched. Germline values: CDR1 LNHDA, CDR2 SQIVND (reference sequence). The CDR3 is 18 residues long. CDR3 sequence: CASSPLEQGALDLDGYTF. Here the CDR3 DNA reads TGTGCCAGTAGCCCCCTTGAGCAGGGGGCTTTGGATTTGGATGGCTACACCTTC.

This clone was detected only once. The chain joins TRBV3-1 (or the pseudogene TRBV3-2) to TRBJ1-5, with TRBD1 as a possible D gene (5 bases). V lost 4 bases and J 4 bases, leaving 17 bases between the germline ends. The CDR3 contains 16 residues. CDR1 and CDR2 from the germline V gene are LGHDT and YNNKEL (reference sequence). The CDR3 DNA follows: TGTGCCAGCAGCCCCGATGGGGGGGATTCAAATCAGCCCCAGCATTTT. The encoded protein is CASSPDGGDSNQPQHF.

The J gene is TRBJ1-1, the V gene TRBV29-1, with 9 bases that match TRBD1. The V and J ends lost 4 bases and 0 bases, in that order; junction bases with no gene match: 3. Germline CDR1 SQVTM, CDR2 ANQGSEA. This CDR3 region has 14 residues. CDR3 sequence reads: CSVVTGGMNTEAFF. The CDR3 nucleotides read TGCAGCGTTGTGACAGGGGGTATGAACACTGAAGCTTTCTTT.

This chain uses TRBV7-2 with TRBJ2-5, with 8 bases that match TRBD2. The junction had 3 bases not matched to a gene; V was cut back by 1 base and J by 2 bases. The CDR3 is made up of 15 amino acids. Germline V gives CDR1 SGHTA, CDR2 FQGNSA. CDR3 in DNA: TGTGCCAGCAGCTTAGTGGCTAGCGGGCAAGAGACCCAGTACTTC. Translation gives CASSLVASGQETQYF. The full variable domain, its missing parts supplied by reference TRBV7-2 and TRBJ2-5, is GAGVSQSPSNKVTEKGKDVELRCDPISGHTALYWYRQSLGQGLEFLIYFQGNSAPDKSGLPSDRFSAERTGGSVSTLTIQRTQQEDSAVYLCASSLVASGQETQYFGPGTRLLVL.

The chain employs TRBV10-3 and TRBJ2-5, with TRBD1 matching 8 bases. The CDR3 consists of 14 residues. Trimming cost V 6 bases and J 2 bases; bases outside gene matches: 5. Germline CDR1 reads ENHRY; CDR2 reads SYGVKD. CDR3 protein: CAIRNTGGQETQYF. The CDR3 nucleotides read TGTGCCATCAGAAACACAGGGGGACAAGAGACCCAGTACTTC.

The chain employs TRBV5-1 and TRBJ2-2, with TRBD2 as a possible D gene (5 bases). This CDR3 has 16 residues. V dropped 0 bases and J dropped 2 bases, with 11 bases sitting between them. CDR1 SGHRS and CDR2 YFSETQ come from the germline V gene. The DNA of the CDR3 is TGCGCCAGCAGCTTGGAGGGCGCGGGTAACACCGGGGAGCTGTTTTTT. Encoded protein: CASSLEGAGNTGELFF.

V gene TRBV10-3 combines with J gene TRBJ1-1; D perhaps matches TRBD1 (5 bases). Germline loops: CDR1 ENHRY, CDR2 SYGVKD. V lost 4 bases and J 0 bases, leaving 9 bases between the germline ends. This CDR3 is built from 14 residues. The CDR3 nucleotides read TGTGCCATCAGTGCTCCAGGGATGAACACTGAAGCTTTCTTT. Protein: CAISAPGMNTEAFF.

This clone was observed once. The CDR3 sequence is CASSQDPSGGPSEAFF. CDR3 nucleotide sequence: TGCGCCAGCAGCCAAGATCCATCGGGGGGCCCGAGTGAAGCTTTCTTT. The chain carries TRBV4-1 and TRBJ1-1; TRBD1 might be the D (6 bases). V lost 0 bases, J lost 7 bases, and 18 bases lay in between. The CDR3 loop spans 16 amino acids. CDR1 is MGHRA, CDR2 YSYEKL, per germline.

The chain recombines TRBV7-2 with TRBJ1-2, with 7 bases identical to TRBD1. This CDR3 comprises 15 residues. Germline CDR1 reads SGHTA; CDR2 reads FQGNSA. V was clipped by 1 base and J by 8 bases; unmatched bases: 10. The CDR3 nucleotides read TGTGCCAGCAGCTTAGAACTGGTCAGGGGGATCGGCTACACCTTC. Its translation is CASSLELVRGIGYTF.

The chain combines TRBV6-1 with TRBJ2-4; D remains unclear. The germline CDR1 and CDR2 sequences are MNHNS and SASEGT. Trimming removed 0 bases at V and 7 bases at J, with 10 bases between. The CDR3 loop spans 14 amino acids. The CDR3 nucleotides read TGTGCCAGCAGTGAAGCCCGAGAGCCGAACATTCAGTACTTC. It is translated as CASSEAREPNIQYF.

The V gene is TRBV4-2, the J gene TRBJ2-7; 9 bases fit TRBD1. The junction had 4 bases not matched to a gene; V was cut back by 0 bases and J by 1 base. Germline-derived CDR1 and CDR2 are LGHNA and YNFKEQ. The CDR3 loop spans 16 amino acids. In DNA, the CDR3 is TGTGCCAGCAGCCAAGAATTAGGGACAGGGTCCTACGAGCAGTACTTC. Residues: CASSQELGTGSYEQYF.

V and J are TRBV5-6 and TRBJ1-6; a weak D match, TRBD1 (6 bases). V dropped 1 base and J dropped 5 bases, with 7 bases sitting between them. Germline V gene sequence: CDR1 SGHDT, CDR2 YYEEEE. The length of the CDR3 is 14 residues. In DNA form, the CDR3 reads TGTGCCAGCAGCTTGCGGACAGATAATTCACCCCTCCACTTT. This sequence encodes CASSLRTDNSPLHF.

This chain connects TRBV12-3 or TRBV12-4 to TRBJ2-6; D remains unclear. CDR3 length equals 13 residues. V was trimmed by 6 bases and J by 4 bases, leaving 7 bases between them. The CDR3 loop reads CASSLVGANVLTF. The DNA for the CDR3 is TGTGCCAGCAGCCTCGTGGGGGCCAACGTCCTGACTTTC.

V gene TRBV7-6 combines with J gene TRBJ2-5; 11 positions match TRBD2. Germline CDR1 is SGHVS and CDR2 is FNYEAQ. There are 16 residues in the CDR3. J was trimmed by 1 base and V by 5 bases; bases with no gene match: 6. CDR3: CASSQSLAGAQETQYF. The CDR3 DNA sequence: TGTGCCAGCAGCCAATCACTAGCGGGGGCCCAAGAGACCCAGTACTTC.

This chain links TRBV6-5 with TRBJ1-5; possibly TRBD1 for D (6 bases). The CDR3 extends over 12 amino acids. CDR1 is MNHEY and CDR2 is SVGAGI in the germline V gene. Trimming removed 6 bases from V and 6 bases from J, with 9 bases in between. The CDR3 DNA is TGTGCCAGCAGACAGGGTGGTCAGCCCCAGCATTTT. This codes for CASRQGGQPQHF.

The gene calls are TRBV18 and TRBJ1-1; tentative D call: TRBD1 (6 bases). Germline CDR1 is KGHSH and CDR2 is LQKENI. Trimming pared 2 bases from V and 4 bases from J, leaving 14 bases between. The CDR3 extends over 15 amino acids. The DNA of the CDR3 is TGTGCCAGCTCACCATATGACGGACAGTCCACTGAAGCTTTCTTT. Protein: CASSPYDGQSTEAFF.

With regard to this clone: The junction does not match germline at one end; this may be a read error. The J gene is TRBJ2-5, the V gene TRBV5-4, with 9 bases matching TRBD2. The CDR3 spans 16 residues. Germline CDR1 and CDR2: SGHNT and YYREEE (reference sequence). This CDR3 is CARSPRTAGGRETQYF. For the CDR3, the DNA is TGTGCCCGCAGCCCGAGAACGGCGGGGGGGCGGGAGACCCAGTACTTC.

J is TRBJ1-3 and V is TRBV6-1; a possible D gene is TRBD1 (6 bases). The V end was cut by 1 base, the J end by 1 base, with 17 bases between. The CDR3 has 18 residues. The germline CDR1 and CDR2 sequences are MNHNS and SASEGT. The CDR3 DNA reads as TGTGCCAGCAGTGAAGTGGTGAACAGGGAGTTTTCTGGAAACACCATATATTTT. This gives the protein CASSEVVNREFSGNTIYF.